This T cell receptor beta chain is from a study of shared clonotypes between healthy human individuals. Study-wide context: CD4 naive cells filled three plates per donor, CD4 memory three, CD8 naive two and CD8 memory one.

CD45RO-negative cells were positively selected for CCR7, leaving out terminally differentiated effector memory CD45RA+ cells. Study findings and constraints: In a handful of donors, around 5.5% of naive CD4 clonotypes appeared in common.

The CDR3 extends over 19 amino acids. Germline V gene lookup returns CDR1 ENHRY and CDR2 SYGVKD. V was pared by 0 bases and J by 0 bases, with 10 bases of the junction left unmatched. TCRdb's table, derived via immunoSEQ multiplex PCR, lists solely in-frame clones and lacks some. The profile shows about 2,100,000 clones, around 93% of them singletons. To note about this clone: What it binds is not known.

The chain has TRBV10-3 and TRBJ2-2, with 7 bases fitting TRBD1. The sample comprised naive CD8+ T cells from PBMCs. The clonotype comes from a young man in good health. Some clones in this sample may be carry-over from other donors' samples. This chain's CDR3 is CAISESNRGPLPNTGELFF. DNA of the CDR3: TGTGCCATCAGTGAGTCCAACAGGGGACCCTTACCGAACACCGGGGAGCTGTTTTTT.